This T cell receptor (beta chain) was retrieved from a study of regulatory T cells in long-lasting Graves disease. Germline CDR1 and CDR2: KGHSY and FQNENV. This CDR3 has 14 residues. The V end lost 0 bases, the J end lost 2 bases, and 7 bases lay between the germline ends. Notes on this clonotype: Its antigen remains unidentified.

General study findings and limits: Persistent Graves' patients possessed reduced TCR diversity relative to recently diagnosed ones. New patients shared around 1,000 public clonotypes, and persistent patients shared more, with about 2,700. Persistent disease samples used TRBV28, TRBJ1-2 and TRBJ2-5 preferentially.

Building of the TCR beta libraries involved iRepertoire HTBI primers and Arm-PCR of CDR3 regions. TCRdb re-derived calls from the multiplex PCR reads in MiXCR, one entry per CDR3 protein. The table has 200,000 to 250,000 distinct CDR3 sequences, 20% to 25% seen once; the top ten hold roughly 13%. Time point reported: newly diagnosed GD, antithyroid drugs for less than 3 months. Researchers made the TCR library from RNA that was extracted from PBMCs. The chain carries TRBV16 and TRBJ1-2, with D possibly matching TRBD1 (5 bases). Sequences were derived from peripheral blood mononuclear cells (PBMCs), sampled at new diagnosis, from a patient treated with antithyroid drugs. This receptor was obtained from a female donor with Graves disease. CDR3 DNA sequence: TGTGCCAGCAGCCAATCAGGGGCGAACTATGGCTACACCTTC. This translates into CASSQSGANYGYTF.